This TCR beta chain was captured in a study of blood T cell repertoires in COVID-19. The overall study: Both acute and convalescent COVID-19 samples were obtained from the United States, Italy and Spain.

Authors' methods: Nucleated cell counts were estimated from reference gene primer amplification. Sequenced by immunoSEQ multiplex PCR; TCRdb stores in-frame clones only, minus some. Clone size and V and J calls were adopted from that table, with D and trimming inferred from the DNA. The sample records a few hundred thousand clones, 80% to 90% being singletons. Germline loops: CDR1 WNHNN, CDR2 SYGVQD (reference sequence). The CDR3 sequence is 21 residues long. V shed 5 bases, J shed 7 bases, and the junction held 26 bases outside the gene matches. The chain carries TRBV10-1 and TRBJ1-6, with 7 nucleotides matching TRBD1. Material for sequencing was peripheral blood. This clonotype was obtained from a woman in her 40s who had recovered from COVID-19. CDR3 in amino acids: CASSRREGAGSSSMRNSPLHF. The CDR3 DNA is TGCGCCAGCAGTCGGCGGGAGGGGGCAGGGTCATCTTCGATGCGCAATTCACCCCTCCACTTT.